A single TCR beta chain is shown here with its context. Its antigen is as yet unknown. The data derive from a study of T-cell memory formation after mild COVID-19. Study-level background: Clusters of TCRs were largely donor specific. Study results and caveats: Pre-infection memory already had some responding clones, implying cross-reactive memory joined.

TCRdb ran MiXCR on the 5' RACE reads and lists one entry per CDR3 protein. The data show about 340,000 distinct CDR3 sequences, with roughly 14% seen just once and roughly 22% held by the top ten. The V gene's germline CDR1 is SEHNR and CDR2 FQNEAQ (reference sequence). This CDR3 contains 11 residues. Trimming took off 2 bases at V and 6 bases at J, with 4 bases between the two ends. The source material was PBMCs or a T cell subset sorted from them (not recorded which). The sequence was collected from a man aged 18 to 29 who had mild COVID-19 (a few samples of this study predate the infection). Cell type and time point are not known. The chain uses TRBV7-9 and TRBJ2-5; D not certain. CDR3 in DNA: TGTGCCAGCAGCTTATGGAAGACCCAGTACTTC. This translates into CASSLWKTQYF.